Below, 28 T cell receptor beta chains from the same sample are listed, as sequenced in a study of tumor-infiltrating lymphocytes in oesophageal squamous cell carcinoma. TCRdb re-derived calls from the PCR reads in MiXCR, one entry per CDR3 protein. The sample carries 18,000 or so distinct CDR3 sequences, 42% recorded once. The sequenced sample consisted of normal esophageal tissue next to the tumor. The receptor source for this set is a female donor with esophageal squamous cell carcinoma.

The chain has TRBV7-3 and TRBJ2-7, with D possibly matching TRBD1 (6 bases). The DNA matches TRBJ2-5 better at its end, which makes the J call doubtful. The germline V gene encodes CDR1 SGHTA and CDR2 FQGTGA. This CDR3 spans 14 amino acids. The CDR3 nucleotides are TGTGCCAGCAGCTTGATGGGGGCCGAAGGGACCCAGTACTTC. Protein product: CASSLMGAEGTQYF.

The chain has TRBV28 and TRBJ2-3; tentative D call: TRBD1 (5 bases). The CDR3 runs to 13 residues. V was pared by 8 bases and J by 2 bases, with 11 bases between. In germline, CDR1 is MDHEN, CDR2 SYDVKM. In DNA, the CDR3 is TGTGCCAGCCAGGGTCGTAACACAGATACGCAGTATTTT. Amino acids: CASQGRNTDTQYF. Full variable domain (missing parts from reference TRBV28 and TRBJ2-3): DVKVTQSSRYLVKRTGEKVFLECVQDMDHENMFWYRQDPGLGLRLIYFSYDVKMKEKGDIPEGYSVSREKKERFSLILESASTNQTSMYLCASQGRNTDTQYFGPGTRLTVL.

This clonotype came up once. The chain uses TRBV7-3 and TRBJ2-1; a possible D gene is TRBD1 (5 bases). Trimming removed 2 bases at V and 0 bases at J, with 8 bases between. Per germline, CDR1 SGHTA and CDR2 FQGTGA. The length of the CDR3 is 15 residues. In nucleotides, the CDR3 is TGTGCCAGCAGCTTAGGGGCGACCTCCTACAATGAGCAGTTCTTC. This sequence encodes CASSLGATSYNEQFF. Combining the CDR3 with reference TRBV7-3 and TRBJ2-1 gives the whole variable domain GAGVSQTPSNKVTEKGKYVELRCDPISGHTALYWYRQSLGQGPEFLIYFQGTGAADDSGLPNDRFFAVRPEGSVSTLKIQRTERGDSAVYLCASSLGATSYNEQFFGPGTRLTVL.

Here the CDR3 reads CASSLLAGGPDYEQYF. The CDR3 nucleotides read TGTGCCAGCAGCCTACTGGCGGGAGGCCCCGATTACGAGCAGTACTTC. V is TRBV7-2 and J is TRBJ2-1; TRBD2 agrees at 8 bases. Matching the DNA end better, TRBJ2-7 makes the J call doubtful. This CDR3 region has 16 residues. Germline V gene sequence: CDR1 SGHTA, CDR2 FQGNSA.

This sequence joins TRBV27 and TRBJ1-1; 8 bases agree with TRBD1. V trimming: 9 bases; J trimming: 9 bases; junction bases outside the gene matches: 3. CDR1 and CDR2 from the germline V gene are MNHEY and SMNVEV (reference sequence). This CDR3 comprises 10 residues. The CDR3 bases are TGTGCCAGGGACAGGGATCAAGCTTTCTTT. It specifies CARDRDQAFF.

There are a few counts of this clonotype. Because the CDR3 is missing its conserved closing phenylalanine or tryptophan, this is likely a read error. The limits of the CDR3 on the DNA are not certain, so only TCRdb's listed CDR3 is given. The gene calls are TRBV28 and TRBJ2-7; no check of the table's D call, TRBD1, against the DNA was made. The CDR3 region is 16 residues in length, termini included. Germline values: CDR1 MDHEN, CDR2 SYDVKM. Here the CDR3 reads CASKVGDRDYGYTFGS.

Only a few counts were recorded for this clonotype. The chain is built from TRBV7-2 and TRBJ2-5, with D tentatively TRBD1 (6 bases). CDR1 SGHTA and CDR2 FQGNSA come from the germline V gene. The CDR3 totals 13 residues. V lost 5 bases to trimming and J lost 3 bases, with 10 bases between them. CDR3 DNA sequence: TGTGCCAGCAGCGGGTACAGGGAAGAGACCCAGTACTTC. This encodes CASSGYREETQYF.

This sequence joins TRBV7-2 and TRBJ1-4, with D possibly matching TRBD1 (5 bases). TRBJ1-5 explains the end of the DNA better; the J call may be wrong. Germline CDR1 SGHTA, CDR2 FQGNSA. The CDR3 is made up of 14 amino acids. The CDR3 DNA reads as TGTGCCAGCAGCCTGACAGAATTAGTCCAGCCCCAGCATTTT. As protein: CASSLTELVQPQHF.

This clonotype was observed many times. V and J are TRBV5-5 and TRBJ2-3, with 7 bases matching TRBD2. From germline, CDR1 is SGHKS and CDR2 YYEKEE (reference sequence). The ends lost 4 bases at V and 4 bases at J; junction bases unmatched: 9. The CDR3 has 15 amino acids. CDR3 in amino acids: CASSVLSGGADTQYF. CDR3 sequence (DNA): TGTGCCAGCAGCGTCTTGAGTGGGGGGGCAGATACGCAGTATTTT.

This sequence joins TRBV10-3 and TRBJ2-5; no firm D call. The assigned J gene may be wrong: the sequence end matches TRBJ2-7 better. The CDR3 extends over 13 amino acids. The germline V gene has CDR1 ENHRY and CDR2 SYGVKD. CDR3 DNA sequence: TGTGCCATCTCGGAAGGATGGGAAGGCGAGCAGTACTTC. It encodes CAISEGWEGEQYF.

In its sample, this clonotype was seen a few times. V and J are TRBV3-1 and TRBJ1-2, with no clear D. The CDR3 runs to 15 residues. V shed 4 bases and J shed 4 bases, with 16 bases lying between them. In germline, CDR1 is LGHDT, CDR2 YNNKEL (reference sequence). CDR3 region: CASSPSLSRAYGYTF. In DNA form, the CDR3 reads TGTGCCAGCAGCCCAAGCTTGTCGAGGGCCTATGGCTACACCTTC.

The genes are TRBV7-4 and TRBJ2-3; 7 bases agree with TRBD1. In germline, CDR1 is SGHVT, CDR2 SQSDAQ. This CDR3 is built from 16 residues. Trimming removed 0 bases from V and 2 bases from J; junction bases left unmatched: 5. This chain's CDR3 is CASSLARGRLTDTQYF. The CDR3 nucleotides are TGTGCCAGCAGCTTAGCAAGGGGGCGGCTCACAGATACGCAGTATTTT.

The V and J genes are TRBV28 and TRBJ2-6; D is uncertain. The closer fit of TRBJ2-5 to the DNA end suggests the J call may be wrong. CDR3 size: 13 residues. Germline lookup yields CDR1 MDHEN and CDR2 SYDVKM. Here the CDR3 DNA reads TGTGCCAGCAGTTTAGTGGCCCAAGAGACCCAGTACTTC. It translates to CASSLVAQETQYF.

This clonotype rates as large. The V call is TRBV7-2, the J call TRBJ2-1; 12 bases fit TRBD2. Germline-derived CDR1 and CDR2 are SGHTA and FQGNSA. The CDR3 consists of 16 residues. V was pared by 4 bases and J by 2 bases, with 3 bases of the junction left unmatched. The CDR3 here is CASSSSGGATYNEQFF. CDR3 nucleotides: TGTGCCAGCAGCTCTAGCGGGGGGGCCACCTACAATGAGCAGTTCTTC.

The chain joins TRBV12-5 to TRBJ2-5; 9 nucleotides align to TRBD2. The J call may be incorrect, as the DNA end agrees better with TRBJ2-1. Per the germline V gene, CDR1 is LGHNT and CDR2 is FRNRAP. CDR3 length: 16 residues. The CDR3 nucleotides read TGTGCTAGTGGCCCTGGGAGTAGCGGGGGATACAATGAGCAGTTCTTC. Protein product: CASGPGSSGGYNEQFF.

This clonotype has only a few counts. J is TRBJ2-6 and V is TRBV4-2; D gene ambiguous. Trimming cost V 0 bases and J 0 bases, with 6 bases left between them. The germline V gene has CDR1 LGHNA and CDR2 YNFKEQ. The CDR3 is made up of 16 amino acids. The chain's CDR3 is CASSQDADSGANVLTF. As DNA, the CDR3 is TGTGCCAGCAGCCAAGATGCGGACTCTGGGGCCAACGTCCTGACTTTC.

This clonotype is judged large. The V call is TRBV7-8, the J call TRBJ1-1; maybe TRBD1 (5 bases). V was clipped by 2 bases and J by 4 bases, with 11 bases between them. Germline CDR1 SGHVS, CDR2 FQNEAQ. The CDR3 covers 14 residues. The CDR3 region is CASSLKGVSTEAFF. CDR3 bases: TGTGCCAGCAGCTTAAAAGGGGTTTCCACTGAAGCTTTCTTT.

This clonotype was seen ten or more times. Just one base apart from a much larger clone, this may be a read error. The chain carries TRBV11-3 and TRBJ2-7; 7 bases are shared with TRBD2. V dropped 1 base and J dropped 7; count of bases not matched to a gene: 13. The CDR3 consists of 16 residues. CDR1 SGHNT and CDR2 YENEEA come from the germline V gene. The CDR3 loop is CASSLAPAGIYNEQYF. The DNA of the CDR3 is TGTGCCAGCAGCTTAGCACCAGCGGGGATCTACAATGAGCAGTACTTC. The full variable domain, in which reference TRBV11-3 and TRBJ2-7 provide the parts outside the CDR3, is EAGVVQSPRYKIIEKKQPVAFWCNPISGHNTLYWYLQNLGQGPELLIRYENEEAVDDSQLPKDRFSAERLKGVDSTLKIQPAELGDSAVYLCASSLAPAGIYNEQYFGPGTRLTVT.

The chain carries TRBV14 and TRBJ1-2, with D uncertain. Per the germline V gene, CDR1 is SGHDN and CDR2 is FVKESK. The germline V and J ends were trimmed by 4 bases and 5 bases, with 8 bases remaining between them. This CDR3 spans 12 amino acids. DNA for the CDR3: TGTGCCAGCAGCCGCCGGGGATATGGCTACACCTTC. Translation gives CASSRRGYGYTF. Full variable domain (outside the CDR3, taken from reference TRBV14 and TRBJ1-2): EAGVTQFPSHSVIEKGQTVTLRCDPISGHDNLYWYRRVMGKEIKFLLHFVKESKQDESGMPNNRFLAERTGGTYSTLKVQPAELEDSGVYFCASSRRGYGYTFGSGTRLTVV.

This clonotype was detected only a few times. One end of the junction does not line up with germline, which may come from a read error. The gene calls are TRBV7-2 and TRBJ2-3; no clear D. The end of the DNA is better explained by TRBJ2-5, so the J call may be wrong. The CDR3 runs to 14 residues. CDR1 is SGHTA and CDR2 is FQGNSA in the germline V gene. The CDR3 loop reads CASSLNRRQEIQYF. The CDR3 coding sequence is TGTGCCAGCAGCTTAAATAGGCGGCAGGAGATCCAGTACTTC.

By share, this clonotype ranks as medium-sized. The DNA of the CDR3 is TGTGCCAGCAGCTTAAGGGACTCCCAGTACAATGAGCAGTTCTTC. It yields the protein CASSLRDSQYNEQFF. This chain connects TRBV11-3 to TRBJ2-1; possible D gene TRBD2, 6 bases. Trimming pared 2 bases from V and 4 bases from J, leaving 12 bases between. The CDR3 runs to 15 residues. Germline V gives CDR1 SGHNT, CDR2 YENEEA.

The genes are TRBV7-4 and TRBJ2-1, with 7 nucleotides matching TRBD2. The J call may be wrong; the DNA end is better matched by TRBJ2-7. The CDR3 has 16 amino acids. Per the germline V gene, CDR1 is SGHVT and CDR2 is SQSDAQ. In DNA, the CDR3 is TGTGCCAGCAGCTTAGGGTCGGCGGGAGAACCCTACGAGCAGTACTTC. As protein: CASSLGSAGEPYEQYF.

The chain uses TRBV7-6 and TRBJ1-1, with D maybe TRBD1 (5 bases). This CDR3 contains 13 residues. CDR1 is SGHVS and CDR2 is FNYEAQ in the germline V gene. The V gene lost 0 bases and the J gene lost 11 bases, with 13 bases spanning the gap. In nucleotides, the CDR3 is TGTGCCAGCAGCTTAGCGGTAGGGGTAGGGGCTTTCTTT. Translating gives CASSLAVGVGAFF.

A few counts support this clonotype. This CDR3 is missing its conserved last phenylalanine or tryptophan, likely due to a read error. It is unclear where the CDR3 begins or ends on the DNA, so no DNA is shown, and the CDR3 is as TCRdb lists it. The gene calls are TRBV25-1 and TRBJ2-6; the D call TRBD2 from the table was never checked on the DNA. Both ends counted, the CDR3 spans 8 residues. The germline V gene has CDR1 MGHDK and CDR2 SYGVNS. CDR3 residues: CASSEGTS.

This clonotype was recorded at least ten times. The J gene is TRBJ2-5, the V gene TRBV2; no firm D call. The V end lost 5 bases, the J end lost 2 bases, and 9 bases lay between the germline ends. The CDR3 runs to 13 residues. Germline V CDR1 and CDR2: SNHLY, FYNNEI. DNA of the CDR3: TGTGCCAGCAGTCGTGCATTTCAAGAGACCCAGTACTTC. It yields the protein CASSRAFQETQYF.

This clonotype was seen repeatedly, ten times or more. This chain links TRBV5-4 with TRBJ1-1; 8 bases fit TRBD1. Germline trimming cut 3 bases from V and 5 bases from J; bases unmatched to any gene: 9. Per germline, CDR1 SGHNT and CDR2 YYREEE (reference sequence). This CDR3 has 15 amino acids. As DNA, the CDR3 is TGTGCCAGCAGCTCCTCTCGGACAGGGTTAACTGAAGCTTTCTTT. Translated: CASSSSRTGLTEAFF.

This clonotype was recorded at least ten times. This chain uses TRBV28 with TRBJ1-6; D is unclear. V lost 7 bases, J lost 7 bases, and 14 bases lay in between. The CDR3 covers 14 residues. The germline V gene encodes CDR1 MDHEN and CDR2 SYDVKM. The CDR3 loop reads CASTPVSPNSPLHF. Written as DNA, the CDR3 is TGTGCCAGCACCCCTGTCAGTCCGAATTCACCCCTCCACTTT.

This clonotype has only a few counts. With a much larger clone just one base away, this may be a read error. V gene TRBV6-2 or TRBV6-3 combines with J gene TRBJ2-1, with 9 bases matching TRBD1. Germline CDR1 reads MNHEY; CDR2 reads SVGEGT. Trimming took 4 bases from V and 9 from J; bases not matched to a gene: 13. This CDR3 has 16 residues. Written as DNA, the CDR3 is TGTGCCAGCAGTTGGTCATTTGGACAGGGGAGGACTGAGCAGTTCTTC. It specifies CASSWSFGQGRTEQFF.